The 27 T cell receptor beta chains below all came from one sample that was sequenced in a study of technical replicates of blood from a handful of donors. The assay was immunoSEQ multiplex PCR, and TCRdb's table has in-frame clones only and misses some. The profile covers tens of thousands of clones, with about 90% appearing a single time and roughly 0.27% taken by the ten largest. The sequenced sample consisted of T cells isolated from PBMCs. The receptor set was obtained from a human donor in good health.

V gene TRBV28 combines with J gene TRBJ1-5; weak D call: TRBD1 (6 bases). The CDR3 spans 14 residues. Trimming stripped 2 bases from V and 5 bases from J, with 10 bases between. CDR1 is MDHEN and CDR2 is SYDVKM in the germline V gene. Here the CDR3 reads CASSLPGGHQPQHF. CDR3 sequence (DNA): TGTGCCAGCAGTTTACCCGGGGGGCATCAGCCCCAGCATTTT.

In DNA form, the CDR3 reads TGTGCCAGCAGTTACTCGGGCAGAGCCTACGAGCAGTACTTC. This codes for CASSYSGRAYEQYF. This chain connects TRBV6-5 to TRBJ2-7; D remains ambiguous. Germline V gene lookup returns CDR1 MNHEY and CDR2 SVGAGI. V lost 0 bases, J lost 2 bases, and 8 bases lay in between. The length of the CDR3 is 14 residues.

This chain's CDR3 is CASRSNRSSYNSPLHF. CDR3 sequence (DNA): TGCGCCAGCAGATCGAACAGGAGCTCCTATAATTCACCCCTCCACTTT. The chain recombines TRBV10-2 with TRBJ1-6; TRBD1 might be the D (5 bases). This CDR3 comprises 16 residues. Germline-derived CDR1 and CDR2 are WSHSY and SAAADI. The V and J ends lost 6 bases and 0 bases respectively, with 12 bases between them.

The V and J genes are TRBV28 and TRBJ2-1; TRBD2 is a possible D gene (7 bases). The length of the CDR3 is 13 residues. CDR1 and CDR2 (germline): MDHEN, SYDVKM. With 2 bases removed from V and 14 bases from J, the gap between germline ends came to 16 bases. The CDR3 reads CASSLSAGAGKFF. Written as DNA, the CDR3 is TGTGCCAGCAGTTTAAGTGCGGGGGCGGGGAAGTTCTTC.

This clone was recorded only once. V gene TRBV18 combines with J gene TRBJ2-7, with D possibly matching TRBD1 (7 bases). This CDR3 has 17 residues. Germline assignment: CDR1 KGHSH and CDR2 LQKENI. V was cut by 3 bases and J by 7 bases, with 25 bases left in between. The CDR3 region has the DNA TGTGCCAGCTCACCGGCGATCGGGACAGCGGGTGTTAATGAGCAGTACTTC. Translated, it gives CASSPAIGTAGVNEQYF.

This chain's CDR3 is CASSYGFAGEQDTQYF. The CDR3 DNA follows: TGTGCCAGCAGTTACGGTTTTGCGGGAGAACAAGATACGCAGTATTTT. V usage is TRBV6-5 and J usage is TRBJ2-3; 7 bases align to TRBD2. Losses at the gene ends were 2 bases for V and 5 bases for J; bases not matched to a gene: 10. Germline assignment: CDR1 MNHEY and CDR2 SVGAGI. The CDR3 covers 16 residues.

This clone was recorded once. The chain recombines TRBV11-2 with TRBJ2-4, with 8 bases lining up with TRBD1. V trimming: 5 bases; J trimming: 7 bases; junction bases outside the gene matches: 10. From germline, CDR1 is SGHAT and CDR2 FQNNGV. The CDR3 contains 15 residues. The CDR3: CASSPTSGGLNIQYF. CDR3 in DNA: TGTGCCAGCAGCCCAACCTCAGGGGGCCTGAACATTCAGTACTTC.

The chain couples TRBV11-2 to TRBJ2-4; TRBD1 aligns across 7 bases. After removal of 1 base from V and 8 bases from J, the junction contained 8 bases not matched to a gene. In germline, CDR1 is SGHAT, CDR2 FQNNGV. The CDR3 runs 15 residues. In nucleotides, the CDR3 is TGTGCCAGCAGCTTAGGCCGGGACAGTGGACACATTCAGTACTTC. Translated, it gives CASSLGRDSGHIQYF.

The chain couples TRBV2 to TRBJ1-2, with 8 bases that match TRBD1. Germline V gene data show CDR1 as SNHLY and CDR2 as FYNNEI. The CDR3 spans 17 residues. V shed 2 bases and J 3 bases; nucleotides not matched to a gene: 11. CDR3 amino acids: CASSEMRAGGFYYGYTF. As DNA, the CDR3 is TGTGCCAGCAGTGAAATGAGGGCAGGGGGCTTCTACTATGGCTACACCTTC.

The CDR3 DNA reads as TGCGCCAGCAGTGAAGTACCACAGGGTAGCAATCAGCCCCAGCATTTT. Its protein product is CASSEVPQGSNQPQHF. The chain uses TRBV10-1 and TRBJ1-5; D possibly corresponds to TRBD1 (6 bases). This CDR3 has 16 amino acids. CDR1 and CDR2 (germline): WNHNN, SYGVQD (reference sequence). V dropped 3 bases and J dropped 0 bases, with 12 bases sitting between them.

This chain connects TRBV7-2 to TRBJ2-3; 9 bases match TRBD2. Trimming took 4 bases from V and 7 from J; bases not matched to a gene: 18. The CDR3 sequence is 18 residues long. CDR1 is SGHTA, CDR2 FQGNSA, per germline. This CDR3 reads CASSSITLGREGRNTQYF. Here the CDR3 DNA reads TGTGCCAGCAGCTCGATTACCCTTGGGCGGGAGGGCCGCAATACGCAGTATTTT.

The CDR3 loop reads CASSLGQGFSEQYF. CDR3 bases: TGTGCCAGCAGCTTGGGACAGGGGTTTTCCGAGCAGTACTTC. The chain couples TRBV7-7 to TRBJ2-7, with TRBD1 identical over 10 bases. The CDR3 contains 14 residues. The J segment lost 6 bases and the V segment lost 3 bases, leaving 5 bases of the junction unmatched. CDR1 is SSHAT and CDR2 is FNYEAQ in the germline V gene (reference sequence).

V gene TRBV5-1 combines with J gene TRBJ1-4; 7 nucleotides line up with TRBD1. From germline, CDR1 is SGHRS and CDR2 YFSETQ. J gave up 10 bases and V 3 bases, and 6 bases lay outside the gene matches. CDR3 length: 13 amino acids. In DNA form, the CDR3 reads TGCGCCAGCAGCTCGGACTACAGGGGAAAACTGTTTTTT. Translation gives CASSSDYRGKLFF.

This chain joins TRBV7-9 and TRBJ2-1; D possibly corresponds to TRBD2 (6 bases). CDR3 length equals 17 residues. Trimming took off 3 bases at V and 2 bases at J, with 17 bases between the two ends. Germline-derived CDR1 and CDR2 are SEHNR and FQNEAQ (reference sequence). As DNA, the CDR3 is TGTGCCAGCAGCTTCCCCAGTAGCGGAACGACCTACAATGAGCAGTTCTTC. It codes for CASSFPSSGTTYNEQFF.

The CDR3 nucleotides are TGTGCCAGCAGCTCGGCTACCAGGGGAGCTTTCTTT. It is translated as CASSSATRGAFF. The chain joins TRBV7-9 to TRBJ1-1; tentative D call: TRBD1 (6 bases). V gave up 4 bases and J gave up 10 bases, with 13 bases separating them. Per the germline V gene, CDR1 is SEHNR and CDR2 is FQNEAQ (reference sequence). The CDR3 sequence is 12 residues long. Together with reference TRBV7-9 and TRBJ1-1, the CDR3 gives the full variable domain: DTGVSQNPRHKITKRGQNVTFRCDPISEHNRLYWYRQTLGQGPEFLTYFQNEAQLEKSRLLSDRFSAERPKGSFSTLEIQRTEQGDSAMYLCASSSATRGAFFGQGTRLTVV.

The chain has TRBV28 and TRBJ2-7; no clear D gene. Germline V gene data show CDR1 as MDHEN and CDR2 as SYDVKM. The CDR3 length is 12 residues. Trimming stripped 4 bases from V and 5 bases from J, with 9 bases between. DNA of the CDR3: TGTGCCAGCAGTTCGGTTCTGGACGAGCAGTACTTC. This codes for CASSSVLDEQYF.

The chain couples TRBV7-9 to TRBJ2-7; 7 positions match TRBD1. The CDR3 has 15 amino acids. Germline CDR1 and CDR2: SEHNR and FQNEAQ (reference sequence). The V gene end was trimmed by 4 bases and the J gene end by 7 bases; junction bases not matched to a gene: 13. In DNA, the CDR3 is TGTGCCAGCAGCTCCTCCGGGACAGTTTTATGGGAGCAGTACTTC. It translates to CASSSSGTVLWEQYF.

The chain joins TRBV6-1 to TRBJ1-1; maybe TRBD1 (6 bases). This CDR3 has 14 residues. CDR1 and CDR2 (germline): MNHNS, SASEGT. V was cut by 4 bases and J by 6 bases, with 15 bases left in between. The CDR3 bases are TGTGCCAGCAGTGCCAGGGGTGGGGGAGCTGAAGCTTTCTTT. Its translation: CASSARGGGAEAFF.

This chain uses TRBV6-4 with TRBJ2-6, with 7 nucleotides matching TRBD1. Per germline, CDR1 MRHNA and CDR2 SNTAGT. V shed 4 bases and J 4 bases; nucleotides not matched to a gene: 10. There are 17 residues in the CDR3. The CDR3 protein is CASSVTGAAKGANVLTF. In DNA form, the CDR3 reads TGTGCCAGCAGTGTCACAGGGGCCGCTAAGGGGGCCAACGTCCTGACTTTC.

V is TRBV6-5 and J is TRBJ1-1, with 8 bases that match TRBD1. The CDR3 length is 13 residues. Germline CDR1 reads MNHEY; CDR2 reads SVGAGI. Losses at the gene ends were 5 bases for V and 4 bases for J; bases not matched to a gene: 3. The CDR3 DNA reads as TGTGCCAGCAGTCGCACAGGGGGCACTGAAGCTTTCTTT. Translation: CASSRTGGTEAFF.

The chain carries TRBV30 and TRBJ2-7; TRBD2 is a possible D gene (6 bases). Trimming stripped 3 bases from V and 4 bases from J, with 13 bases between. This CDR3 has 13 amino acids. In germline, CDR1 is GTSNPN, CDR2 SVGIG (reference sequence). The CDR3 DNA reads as TGTGCCTGGAGAAGTGGAGGGTTTTACGAGCAGTACTTC. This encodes CAWRSGGFYEQYF.

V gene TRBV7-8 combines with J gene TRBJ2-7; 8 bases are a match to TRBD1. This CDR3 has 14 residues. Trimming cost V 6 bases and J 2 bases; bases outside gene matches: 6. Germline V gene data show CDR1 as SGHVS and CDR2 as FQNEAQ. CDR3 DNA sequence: TGTGCCAGCAGTAACCGGACAGGGACCTACGAGCAGTACTTC. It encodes CASSNRTGTYEQYF.

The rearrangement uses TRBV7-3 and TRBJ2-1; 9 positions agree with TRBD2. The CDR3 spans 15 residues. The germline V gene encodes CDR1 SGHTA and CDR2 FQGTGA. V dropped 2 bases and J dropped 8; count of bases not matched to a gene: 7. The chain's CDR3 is CASSLSRGGRDEQFF. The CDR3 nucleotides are TGTGCCAGCAGCTTATCGCGGGGGGGCCGGGATGAGCAGTTCTTC.

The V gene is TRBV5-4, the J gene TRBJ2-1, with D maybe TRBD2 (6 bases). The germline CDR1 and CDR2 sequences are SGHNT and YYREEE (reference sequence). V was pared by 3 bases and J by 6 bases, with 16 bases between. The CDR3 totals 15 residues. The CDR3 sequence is CASSSPEGRPNEQFF. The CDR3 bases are TGTGCCAGCAGCTCGCCGGAGGGCAGGCCCAATGAGCAGTTCTTC.

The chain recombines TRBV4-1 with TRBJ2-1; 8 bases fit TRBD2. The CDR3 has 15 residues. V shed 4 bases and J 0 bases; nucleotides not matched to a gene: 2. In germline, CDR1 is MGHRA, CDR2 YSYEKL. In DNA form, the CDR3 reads TGCGCCAGCAGCCGTCTAGCGGGCTCCTACAATGAGCAGTTCTTC. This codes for CASSRLAGSYNEQFF.

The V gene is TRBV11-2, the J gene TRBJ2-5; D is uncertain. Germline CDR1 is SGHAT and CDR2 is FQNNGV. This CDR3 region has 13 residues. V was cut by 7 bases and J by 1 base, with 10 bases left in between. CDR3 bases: TGTGCCAGCAACCCCGCGGTCCAAGAGACCCAGTACTTC. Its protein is CASNPAVQETQYF.

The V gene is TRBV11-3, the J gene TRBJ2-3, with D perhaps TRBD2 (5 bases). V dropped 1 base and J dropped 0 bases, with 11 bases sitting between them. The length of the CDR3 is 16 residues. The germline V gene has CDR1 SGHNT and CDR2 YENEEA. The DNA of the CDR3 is TGTGCCAGCAGCTTAGGAGCGGCCTGGAGCACAGATACGCAGTATTTT. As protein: CASSLGAAWSTDTQYF.